The entry below describes one T cell receptor (beta chain). This clone was seen more than once but under ten times. It has no known antigen specificity. Base qualities are not at hand, and no much larger clone is one base apart. These data originate in a study of OX40 agonist ivuxolimab in advanced cancers. Regarding the study in general: Ivuxolimab, which targeted the costimulatory receptor OX40 (CD134), was an agonistic, fully human IgG2 monoclonal antibody. Intravenous ivuxolimab was administered to patients every 2 weeks at six dose levels: 0.01, 0.1, 0.3, 1.5, 3 and 10 mg/kg. Among the 52 dose-escalation patients, 19 had hepatocellular carcinoma, about 15 melanoma, 9 renal cell carcinoma and 9 head and neck cancer. A male proportion of roughly 80% and a mean age of approximately 62 years, ranging from about 23 to 90, were recorded for the dose-escalation cohort. Prior anti-PD-1, anti-PD-L1 or anti-CTLA-4 therapy was permitted, and checkpoint inhibitors had been received by about 36% of dose-escalation patients. Partial responses occurred in three dose-escalation patients: two with cutaneous melanoma and one with hepatocellular carcinoma. Peripheral TCRbeta sequencing aimed to test whether ivuxolimab altered TCR sequence diversity and caused clonal T-cell expansion. The paper covers the monotherapy dose-escalation part of the phase I ivuxolimab trial, which included N of about 51 patients.

The trial excluded patients who had a history of autoimmune disease or who were on systemic immunosuppression. Peripheral blood for TCR sequencing was collected from all dose cohorts at baseline, on cycle 4 day 1, and on cycle 7 day 1. The samples were drawn from a first-in-human, open-label, multicenter phase I dose-escalation trial of ivuxolimab. Adults with locally advanced or metastatic head and neck squamous cell, hepatocellular, melanoma or renal cell carcinoma were enrolled in the trial. Before TCR sequencing, CD4+ T cells and CD8+ T cells from peripheral blood were sorted into separate populations. Overall study outcomes, separate from this receptor: Which antigens the clonally expanded peripheral T cells were specific for was not determined. Partial responders in the 0.1-3.0 mg/kg groups had among the lowest normalized peripheral clonal expansion, especially among CD8+ T cells. At doses of 0.1 to 3.0 mg/kg, clonal expansion of both CD4+ and CD8+ blood T cells was observed from baseline to week 6. After ivuxolimab, more expanded clones were found on average in CD8+ T cells than in CD4+ T cells. Low levels of normalized T-cell clonal expansion were also shown by some nonresponding patients.

For sequencing of the TCRbeta CDR3 region, genomic DNA was extracted from the sorted cells. The immunoSEQ Assay was used to sequence the TCRbeta CDR3 regions. Drawn from immuneACCESS, this table holds only the in-frame rearrangements with V and J called that TCRdb kept. Clones are partly lost; checked studies trace under half to an unresolved V gene and leave the rest unexplained. The sample includes about 89,000 clones, with more than 70% observed a single time. The top ten constitute approximately 0.28% of the sample. The receptor comes from an adult with an advanced solid tumor such as melanoma, head and neck, liver or kidney cancer. The specimen comprised CD4+ or CD8+ T cells sorted from blood, sampled in a trial of the OX40 agonist ivuxolimab.

The DNA reads as follows: TGTGCCTGGAGGAGGGGGTTTAACACTGAAGCTTTCTTT. The encoded protein is CAWRRGFNTEAFF. The rearrangement joined TRBV30 to TRBJ1-1, with TRBD1 as a weak D call on 6 bases. The germline V gene (reference sequence) gives CDR1 as GTSNPN and CDR2 as SVGIG. The CDR3 spans 13 residues, from the cysteine through the phenylalanine. The kept DNA is CDR3 alone, 39 bases in frame from the first base. V sheds 3 bases and J sheds 2 bases, leaving 10 bases between their ends.